The 25 T cell receptor beta chains presented below share a single source sample, sequenced in a study of shared clonotypes between healthy human individuals. TCRdb's copy holds only in-frame clones and misses some; the assay was immunoSEQ multiplex PCR. The sample consists of 2 million to 3 million clones, approximately 94% of them appearing once. The sample was naive CD4+ T cells from PBMCs. Subset denoted: CD45RA+ positively selected. The origin of the receptors is a man between 18 and 35 years old in good health. Some clones in this sample may be carry-over from other donors' samples.

CDR3 in DNA: TGTGCCAGCAGTTTTTCGAAGTTTCATTATCGCAATCAGCCCCAGCATTTT. Its protein product is CASSFSKFHYRNQPQHF. The chain recombines TRBV2 with TRBJ1-5; no firm D call. In germline, CDR1 is SNHLY, CDR2 FYNNEI. The CDR3 has 17 residues. The V gene lost 5 bases and the J gene lost 2 bases, with 19 bases spanning the gap.

V usage is TRBV9 and J usage is TRBJ2-7, with TRBD2 as a possible D gene (6 bases). The CDR3 has 14 residues. The V and J ends lost 4 bases and 0 bases respectively, with 11 bases between them. CDR1 is SGDLS and CDR2 is YYNGEE in the germline V gene. For the CDR3, the DNA is TGTGCCAGCAGCCCCCGGCGGGACTCCTACGAGCAGTACTTC. Translation: CASSPRRDSYEQYF.

The chain recombines TRBV5-1 with TRBJ2-1; no reliable D call. V was trimmed by 0 bases and J by 8 bases, leaving 9 bases between them. This CDR3 has 13 amino acids. CDR1 and CDR2 from the germline V gene are SGHRS and YFSETQ. The CDR3 bases are TGCGCCAGCAGCTTGGGAGGCGAAGATGAGCAGTTCTTC. This encodes CASSLGGEDEQFF. Drawing the rest from reference TRBV5-1 and TRBJ2-1, the complete variable domain is KAGVTQTPRYLIKTRGQQVTLSCSPISGHRSVSWYQQTPGQGLQFLFEYFSETQRNKGNFPGRFSGRQFSNSRSEMNVSTLELGDSALYLCASSLGGEDEQFFGPGTRLTVL.

This clone occurred once. Relative to the germline gene, one junction end is altered; a read error may explain this. The chain couples TRBV4-3 to TRBJ1-2; 8 nucleotides line up with TRBD1. The CDR3 extends over 14 amino acids. Germline CDR1 LGHNA, CDR2 YSLEER. CDR3 nucleotides: TGCGCCAGCAGCCCCGGACAGGGCAACTACGGCTACACCTTC. It specifies CASSPGQGNYGYTF.

The chain recombines TRBV7-3 with TRBJ2-1; D gene ambiguous. The CDR3 is 14 amino acids. V lost 2 bases and J lost 8, with 13 bases in between. Germline values: CDR1 SGHTA, CDR2 FQGTGA. Here the CDR3 DNA reads TGTGCCAGCAGCTTAGGCCTAGGTGCGGATGAGCAGTTCTTC. Translating it yields CASSLGLGADEQFF.

This sequence joins TRBV28 and TRBJ1-2; D is possibly TRBD1 (5 bases). CDR1 MDHEN and CDR2 SYDVKM come from the germline V gene. This CDR3 spans 15 amino acids. Trimming shortened V by 5 bases and J by 0 bases, and 13 bases separated the two germline ends. The chain's CDR3 is CASSTDSRTNYGYTF. CDR3 DNA: TGTGCCAGCAGTACCGACAGCCGTACTAACTATGGCTACACCTTC.

The V and J genes are TRBV5-1 and TRBJ2-1, with 7 bases that match TRBD2. This CDR3 is built from 17 residues. CDR1 is SGHRS and CDR2 is YFSETQ in the germline V gene. V trimming: 1 base; J trimming: 0 bases; junction bases outside the gene matches: 7. CDR3 DNA sequence: TGCGCCAGCAGCTTGAACTCCGTAGCGGGCTCCTACAATGAGCAGTTCTTC. Translating it yields CASSLNSVAGSYNEQFF.

The chain carries TRBV7-9 and TRBJ2-1; D is ambiguous. Germline V gives CDR1 SEHNR, CDR2 FQNEAQ (reference sequence). The CDR3 has 12 amino acids. V was shortened by 5 bases and J by 8 bases, with 10 bases between the two germline ends. This CDR3 is CASSPHGDEQFF. CDR3 in DNA: TGTGCCAGCAGCCCACACGGCGATGAGCAGTTCTTC.

A remark on this clone: Other DNA sequences in this specimen translate into the identical CDR3. The rearrangement links TRBV18 to TRBJ2-7, with 7 bases aligning to TRBD1. This CDR3 has 14 amino acids. After removal of 0 bases from V and 4 bases from J, the junction contained 3 bases not matched to a gene. Germline lookup yields CDR1 KGHSH and CDR2 LQKENI. As DNA, the CDR3 is TGTGCCAGCTCACCACCTCCAGGGGGATACGAGCAGTACTTC. Translation: CASSPPPGGYEQYF.

The chain recombines TRBV19 with TRBJ2-7, with TRBD2 identical over 7 bases. The germline CDR1 and CDR2 sequences are LNHDA and SQIVND (reference sequence). The J segment lost 7 bases and the V segment lost 1 base, leaving 4 bases of the junction unmatched. The CDR3 spans 13 residues. CDR3 sequence: CASSIAGGWEQYF. CDR3 sequence (DNA): TGTGCCAGTAGTATAGCGGGAGGTTGGGAGCAGTACTTC.

This clone was observed a few times. Within the sample, other DNA sequences also encode this same CDR3. This chain joins TRBV5-1 and TRBJ1-4, with D uncertain. The V gene lost 0 bases and the J gene lost 8 bases, with 11 bases spanning the gap. Germline CDR1 and CDR2: SGHRS and YFSETQ. The CDR3 runs to 14 residues. In nucleotides, the CDR3 is TGCGCCAGCAGCTTGGAAGGGTTGGGGGAAAAACTGTTTTTT. Its translation is CASSLEGLGEKLFF.

The V call is TRBV9, the J call TRBJ2-3; 8 nucleotides line up with TRBD2. The germline gives CDR1 SGDLS, CDR2 YYNGEE. V lost 1 base to trimming and J lost 0 bases; unmatched junction nucleotides: 4. The CDR3 has 16 residues. The CDR3 region is CASSVKGGRSTDTQYF. The CDR3 DNA is TGTGCCAGCAGCGTAAAAGGCGGGAGGAGCACAGATACGCAGTATTTT.

The chain combines TRBV7-6 with TRBJ1-1; possible D gene TRBD1, 6 bases. CDR3 length: 14 amino acids. In germline, CDR1 is SGHVS, CDR2 FNYEAQ. Trimming shortened V by 4 bases and J by 4 bases, and 13 bases separated the two germline ends. In DNA, the CDR3 is TGTGCCAGCAGCTATAACAGGGCAAGCACTGAAGCTTTCTTT. It codes for CASSYNRASTEAFF.

The chain combines TRBV30 with TRBJ1-2; 8 bases fit TRBD1. Germline values: CDR1 GTSNPN, CDR2 SVGIG (reference sequence). The CDR3 length is 19 residues. The trim removed 0 bases at V and 4 bases at J, leaving 19 bases unmatched. The CDR3 sequence: CAWSVSYSRTGGGLYGYTF. The DNA of the CDR3 is TGTGCCTGGAGTGTCAGCTATTCTAGAACAGGGGGAGGGCTCTATGGCTACACCTTC.

This rearrangement joins TRBV6-5 to TRBJ1-1, with a weak D call TRBD1 (5 bases). CDR1 and CDR2 from the germline V gene are MNHEY and SVGAGI. CDR3 size: 15 residues. V lost 5 bases, J lost 1 base, and 14 bases lay in between. CDR3 in amino acids: CASSRRGGKNTEAFF. The CDR3 nucleotides are TGTGCCAGCAGTAGACGGGGGGGGAAGAACACTGAAGCTTTCTTT.

Concerning this clone: The sample has other DNA sequences that encode this CDR3 too. V is TRBV11-2 and J is TRBJ1-1; tentatively, D is TRBD1 (6 bases). Germline V CDR1 and CDR2: SGHAT, FQNNGV. V lost 5 bases and J 1 base, leaving 11 bases between the germline ends. The CDR3 covers 14 residues. The CDR3 DNA follows: TGTGCCAGCAGCCTCAGGGGCGGGAACACTGAAGCTTTCTTT. It codes for CASSLRGGNTEAFF.

V is TRBV28 and J is TRBJ1-3, with D unresolved. Per germline, CDR1 MDHEN and CDR2 SYDVKM. The CDR3 runs 12 residues. V gave up 6 bases and J gave up 2 bases, with 5 bases separating them. The CDR3 region has the DNA TGTGCCAGCAGGGATCCTGGAAACACCATATATTTT. Its protein is CASRDPGNTIYF. The complete variable domain, with remaining parts taken from reference TRBV28 and TRBJ1-3, reads DVKVTQSSRYLVKRTGEKVFLECVQDMDHENMFWYRQDPGLGLRLIYFSYDVKMKEKGDIPEGYSVSREKKERFSLILESASTNQTSMYLCASRDPGNTIYFGEGSWLTVV.

The chain joins TRBV11-2 to TRBJ1-3; D not certain. The germline V and J ends were trimmed by 1 base and 5 bases, with 6 bases remaining between them. This CDR3 has 13 residues. The germline V gene has CDR1 SGHAT and CDR2 FQNNGV. The CDR3 reads CASSLAVRNTIYF. The CDR3 coding sequence is TGTGCCAGCAGCTTAGCAGTTAGAAACACCATATATTTT.

Concerning this clone itself: The same CDR3 is also encoded by other DNA sequences in this sample. V usage is TRBV27 and J usage is TRBJ1-6; D gene uncertain. CDR1 and CDR2 from the germline V gene are MNHEY and SMNVEV (reference sequence). This CDR3 spans 13 amino acids. Trimming left V 0 bases short and J 3 bases short, with 0 bases between. The CDR3 spells CASSLSYNSPLHF. CDR3 nucleotide sequence: TGTGCCAGCAGTTTATCCTATAATTCACCCCTCCACTTT.

The V gene is TRBV6-5, the J gene TRBJ2-6, with 7 bases lining up with TRBD1. The CDR3 sequence is 16 residues long. V was clipped by 2 bases and J by 4 bases; unmatched bases: 5. Per the germline V gene, CDR1 is MNHEY and CDR2 is SVGAGI. The DNA for the CDR3 is TGTGCCAGCAGTTACCACGTGGGACAGGGGGCCAACGTCCTGACTTTC. This translates into CASSYHVGQGANVLTF.

With respect to this clone: Other nucleotide sequences in the sample specify the same CDR3. This chain joins TRBV5-5 and TRBJ2-7; D is perhaps TRBD2 (5 bases). V lost 0 bases and J 0 bases, leaving 7 bases between the germline ends. Germline V gives CDR1 SGHKS, CDR2 YYEKEE (reference sequence). The CDR3 covers 14 residues. The chain's CDR3 is CASSLAGSSYEQYF. As DNA, the CDR3 is TGTGCCAGCAGCTTGGCGGGGAGCTCCTACGAGCAGTACTTC. Filled out from reference TRBV5-5 and TRBJ2-7, the complete variable domain reads DAGVTQSPTHLIKTRGQQVTLRCSPISGHKSVSWYQQVLGQGPQFIFQYYEKEERGRGNFPDRFSARQFPNYSSELNVNALLLGDSALYLCASSLAGSSYEQYFGPGTRLTVT.

This clone appeared many times. The same CDR3 arises from other DNA sequences in this sample as well. This chain connects TRBV20-1 to TRBJ1-1; D gene unclear. With 1 base removed from V and 1 base from J, the gap between germline ends came to 1 base. Germline V gene lookup returns CDR1 DFQATT and CDR2 SNEGSKA (reference sequence). CDR3 size: 11 residues. The CDR3 nucleotides read TGCAGTGCTAGAGGGAACACTGAAGCTTTCTTT. Amino acids: CSARGNTEAFF.

As regards this clone: The same CDR3 also results from other DNA sequences found in this sample. The DNA for the CDR3 is TGCGCCAGCAGCTTAGTGGCAGGGGGGAACACCGGGGAGCTGTTTTTT. This sequence encodes CASSLVAGGNTGELFF. The chain is built from TRBV5-1 and TRBJ2-2; 7 nucleotides match TRBD1. Germline CDR1 and CDR2: SGHRS and YFSETQ. J was trimmed by 1 base and V by 2 bases; bases with no gene match: 5. The CDR3 has 16 amino acids. Full variable domain (remainder filled in from reference TRBV5-1 and TRBJ2-2): KAGVTQTPRYLIKTRGQQVTLSCSPISGHRSVSWYQQTPGQGLQFLFEYFSETQRNKGNFPGRFSGRQFSNSRSEMNVSTLELGDSALYLCASSLVAGGNTGELFFGEGSRLTVL.

This sequence joins TRBV19 and TRBJ2-7; D is possibly TRBD2 (6 bases). This CDR3 comprises 14 residues. Germline CDR1 is LNHDA and CDR2 is SQIVND (reference sequence). V shed 5 bases and J shed 2 bases, with 13 bases lying between them. CDR3 region: CASSRGTLAYEQYF. CDR3 sequence (DNA): TGTGCCAGTAGTCGCGGGACCTTGGCCTACGAGCAGTACTTC.

On this clone itself: Distinct nucleotide sequences in the sample also encode this CDR3. V and J are TRBV5-1 and TRBJ2-3; D is perhaps TRBD2 (6 bases). Germline V gene sequence: CDR1 SGHRS, CDR2 YFSETQ. V was trimmed by 0 bases and J by 1 base, leaving 9 bases between them. The length of the CDR3 is 15 residues. DNA for the CDR3: TGCGCCAGCAGCTTGGTAGGGGAGGGCACAGATACGCAGTATTTT. This sequence encodes CASSLVGEGTDTQYF.